The 17 T cell receptor beta chains listed next were all sequenced from one sample in a study of blood T cell repertoires in COVID-19. Assay: immunoSEQ multiplex PCR; the TCRdb copy retains only in-frame clones and omits some. The repertoire holds approximately 60,000 clones, with approximately 90% as singletons. The sample consisted of peripheral blood. These receptor sequences come from a man between 50 and 59 years old with active COVID-19.

The rearrangement links TRBV7-9 to TRBJ1-4, with D possibly being TRBD1 (6 bases). CDR1 and CDR2 from the germline V gene are SEHNR and FQNEAQ (reference sequence). CDR3 size: 15 residues. V shed 1 base and J shed 4 bases, with 10 bases lying between them. The CDR3 reads CASSLGFRGNEKLFF. DNA for the CDR3: TGTGCCAGCAGCTTAGGGTTCAGGGGTAATGAAAAACTGTTTTTT.

This sequence joins TRBV10-3 and TRBJ2-3, with D tentatively TRBD1 (6 bases). CDR1 and CDR2 from the germline V gene are ENHRY and SYGVKD. This CDR3 is 12 amino acids long. The V end lost 4 bases, the J end lost 6 bases, and 8 bases lay between the germline ends. The CDR3: CAISGDRDTQYF. The CDR3 nucleotides read TGTGCCATCAGTGGTGACAGGGATACGCAGTATTTT.

The J gene is TRBJ2-4, the V gene TRBV29-1; weak D call: TRBD1 (6 bases). The CDR3 consists of 12 residues. With 7 bases removed from V and 6 bases from J, the gap between germline ends came to 13 bases. CDR1 and CDR2 (germline): SQVTM, ANQGSEA. The CDR3 spells CSGGQGGNIQYF. The CDR3 nucleotides read TGCAGCGGGGGACAAGGGGGAAACATTCAGTACTTC.

This chain uses TRBV5-1 with TRBJ2-5, with TRBD1 matching 9 bases. J lost 2 bases, V lost 2 bases, and 7 bases had no gene match. The CDR3 consists of 16 residues. Germline CDR1 SGHRS, CDR2 YFSETQ. The CDR3 region has the DNA TGCGCCAGCAGCTTAACAGGGGGCGCGGGGCAAGAGACCCAGTACTTC. It specifies CASSLTGGAGQETQYF.

The J gene is TRBJ2-3, the V gene TRBV19; a weak D match, TRBD2 (6 bases). CDR3 size: 15 residues. Trimming cost V 5 bases and J 0 bases, with 12 bases left between them. From germline, CDR1 is LNHDA and CDR2 SQIVND (reference sequence). The CDR3 loop is CASSPTRESTDTQYF. CDR3 in DNA: TGTGCCAGTAGTCCGACTAGGGAGAGCACAGATACGCAGTATTTT.

The J gene is TRBJ2-3, the V gene TRBV12-5, with a possible D match to TRBD2 (6 bases). Germline CDR1 and CDR2: LGHNT and FRNRAP. V was clipped by 0 bases and J by 0 bases, with 16 bases between them. The CDR3 runs to 18 residues. The CDR3 sequence is CASGLVHQRVSSTDTQYF. DNA for the CDR3: TGTGCTAGTGGTTTGGTACATCAGCGGGTCTCTAGCACAGATACGCAGTATTTT. Using reference TRBV12-5 and TRBJ2-3 for the parts outside the CDR3, the full variable domain is DARVTQTPRHKVTEMGQEVTMRCQPILGHNTVFWYRQTMMQGLELLAYFRNRAPLDDSGMPKDRFSAEMPDATLATLKIQPSEPRDSAVYFCASGLVHQRVSSTDTQYFGPGTRLTVL.

V and J are TRBV5-1 and TRBJ2-3, with 14 nucleotides matching TRBD2. The CDR3 contains 16 residues. The V gene's germline CDR1 is SGHRS and CDR2 YFSETQ. V gave up 4 bases and J gave up 6 bases; unmatched junction bases: 7. The CDR3 loop is CASSPGLAGGADTQYF. CDR3 nucleotide sequence: TGCGCCAGCAGCCCTGGACTAGCGGGAGGTGCCGATACGCAGTATTTT.

CDR3 sequence: CASSNHGGGNQETQYF. The CDR3 DNA sequence: TGTGCCAGTAGTAATCATGGCGGGGGGAATCAAGAGACCCAGTACTTC. V and J are TRBV19 and TRBJ2-5; 8 nucleotides agree with TRBD2. Germline values: CDR1 LNHDA, CDR2 SQIVND (reference sequence). V trimming: 4 bases; J trimming: 2 bases; junction bases outside the gene matches: 9. The CDR3 runs 16 residues.

The gene calls are TRBV24-1 and TRBJ2-5; the D gene is possibly TRBD1 (6 bases). Germline CDR1 and CDR2: KGHDR and SFDVKD. Trimming stripped 4 bases from V and 3 bases from J, with 14 bases between. The CDR3 runs to 15 residues. CDR3 protein: CATSEATGGKETQYF. The CDR3 DNA is TGTGCCACCAGTGAAGCGACAGGTGGGAAAGAGACCCAGTACTTC.

J is TRBJ2-1 and V is TRBV7-2; 14 bases are a match to TRBD2. Trimming removed 5 bases from V and 6 bases from J; junction bases left unmatched: 3. CDR1 SGHTA and CDR2 FQGNSA come from the germline V gene. The length of the CDR3 is 15 residues. This CDR3 is CASSPGLAGGNEQFF. The DNA of the CDR3 is TGTGCCAGCAGCCCAGGACTAGCGGGGGGCAATGAGCAGTTCTTC. Full variable domain (remainder filled in from reference TRBV7-2 and TRBJ2-1): GAGVSQSPSNKVTEKGKDVELRCDPISGHTALYWYRQSLGQGLEFLIYFQGNSAPDKSGLPSDRFSAERTGGSVSTLTIQRTQQEDSAVYLCASSPGLAGGNEQFFGPGTRLTVL.

This chain uses TRBV19 with TRBJ2-2; tentative D call: TRBD1 (7 bases). CDR1 is LNHDA, CDR2 SQIVND, per germline (reference sequence). The V end lost 6 bases, the J end lost 6 bases, and 17 bases lay between the germline ends. The CDR3 loop spans 15 amino acids. For the CDR3, the DNA is TGTGCCAGTAGCCCCCAGGGGGGTAGGGCCGGGGAGCTGTTTTTT. It encodes CASSPQGGRAGELFF.

This clone was counted a few times. This chain uses TRBV19 with TRBJ1-2; 8 nucleotides agree with TRBD1. The V gene end was trimmed by 9 bases and the J gene end by 4 bases; junction bases not matched to a gene: 7. CDR1 is LNHDA, CDR2 SQIVND, per germline (reference sequence). The CDR3 sequence is 13 residues long. CDR3: CASSRGPGYGYTF. DNA for the CDR3: TGTGCCAGCTCCAGGGGGCCGGGCTATGGCTACACCTTC.

This clone occurred a few times. The J gene is TRBJ2-7, the V gene TRBV5-6, with D unclear. Germline CDR1 and CDR2: SGHDT and YYEEEE. The CDR3 has 12 residues. V lost 4 bases and J lost 3, with 8 bases in between. CDR3 DNA sequence: TGTGCCAGCAGCGCTGAGAACTACGAGCAGTACTTC. This gives the protein CASSAENYEQYF.

The V call is TRBV15, the J call TRBJ2-3; D may be TRBD2 (6 bases). The ends were cut back, 1 base at V and 4 bases at J, with 9 bases in the middle. The CDR3 contains 14 residues. Per the germline V gene, CDR1 is LNHNV and CDR2 is YYDKDF (reference sequence). DNA for the CDR3: TGTGCCACCAGCAGAGGGCTAGCGCCAGATACGCAGTATTTT. Protein sequence: CATSRGLAPDTQYF. Drawing the rest from reference TRBV15 and TRBJ2-3, the complete variable domain is DAMVIQNPRYQVTQFGKPVTLSCSQTLNHNVMYWYQQKSSQAPKLLFHYYDKDFNNEADTPDNFQSRRPNTSFCFLDIRSPGLGDTAMYLCATSRGLAPDTQYFGPGTRLTVL.

The chain uses TRBV30 and TRBJ2-1, with a tentative D call TRBD2 (7 bases). The ends were cut back, 6 bases at V and 10 bases at J, with 16 bases in the middle. CDR3 size: 12 residues. Germline loops: CDR1 GTSNPN, CDR2 SVGIG (reference sequence). The CDR3 DNA sequence: TGTGCCTGTTCCGGGGGGCGTAGCGAGCAGTTCTTC. Translation: CACSGGRSEQFF.

V gene TRBV7-2 combines with J gene TRBJ2-4, with TRBD1 matching over 8 bases. The CDR3 has 15 amino acids. With V trimmed by 4 bases and J by 8 bases, 10 bases remained unmatched. Germline V gene sequence: CDR1 SGHTA, CDR2 FQGNSA. The CDR3 bases are TGTGCCAGCAGCTCAGGGGGCGCTGACCTCGACATTCAGTACTTC. It specifies CASSSGGADLDIQYF. The whole variable domain, filled in from reference TRBV7-2 and TRBJ2-4, reads GAGVSQSPSNKVTEKGKDVELRCDPISGHTALYWYRQSLGQGLEFLIYFQGNSAPDKSGLPSDRFSAERTGGSVSTLTIQRTQQEDSAVYLCASSSGGADLDIQYFGAGTRLSVL.

This sequence joins TRBV5-1 and TRBJ2-2; 7 positions match TRBD1. The CDR3 length is 14 residues. The germline gives CDR1 SGHRS, CDR2 YFSETQ. V lost 5 bases to trimming and J lost 3 bases; unmatched junction nucleotides: 4. CDR3 region: CASRDTGDTGELFF. CDR3 sequence (DNA): TGCGCCAGCAGGGATACAGGGGACACCGGGGAGCTGTTTTTT.